Shown below are 9 T cell receptor beta chains from a single sample sequenced in a study of neurological immune-mediated disorders. TCRdb used MiXCR to reprocess the 5' RACE reads, holding one entry per CDR3 protein. The sample holds about 37,000 distinct CDR3 sequences, roughly 11% seen once. The sequencing sample was made of CD4+ T cells from blood. The receptors derive from a woman aged 25 to 39 with HTLV-1-associated myelopathy (HAM/TSP).

This clonotype has a count of ten or more. This CDR3 is CASSLGGYNEQFF. For the CDR3, the DNA is TGCGCCAGCAGCTTAGGTGGGTACAATGAGCAGTTCTTC. This rearrangement joins TRBV5-1 to TRBJ2-1; no definite D call. V was cut by 2 bases and J by 4 bases, with 7 bases left in between. CDR3 length: 13 amino acids. CDR1 and CDR2 (germline): SGHRS, YFSETQ.

The sample holds many counts of this clonotype. The chain is built from TRBV6-1 and TRBJ1-2; TRBD1 matches at 8 bases. In germline, CDR1 is MNHNS, CDR2 SASEGT. The CDR3 is 13 amino acids. Trimming at V came to 5 bases and at J to 6 bases, leaving 5 bases not matched to a gene. CDR3 sequence: CASSHDRGDGYTF. CDR3 bases: TGTGCCAGCAGTCATGACAGGGGCGATGGCTACACCTTC.

This clonotype appeared many times. V gene TRBV6-6 combines with J gene TRBJ2-2; the D gene is possibly TRBD1 (6 bases). Germline V gives CDR1 MNHNY, CDR2 SVGAGI (reference sequence). The CDR3 totals 14 residues. The V gene lost 3 bases and the J gene lost 4 bases, with 9 bases spanning the gap. CDR3 DNA sequence: TGTGCCAGCAGTTATGCAGGGGTCACCGGGGAGCTGTTTTTT. Its translation is CASSYAGVTGELFF.

In its sample, this clonotype was seen many times. The rearrangement links TRBV5-1 to TRBJ2-7; TRBD1 matches at 8 bases. V lost 0 bases to trimming and J lost 6 bases; unmatched junction nucleotides: 5. In germline, CDR1 is SGHRS, CDR2 YFSETQ. The length of the CDR3 is 14 residues. CDR3 coding DNA: TGCGCCAGCAGCTTGGGACAGGGGAACGCCGAGCAGTACTTC. Protein sequence: CASSLGQGNAEQYF.

The table lists this clonotype with many counts. V gene TRBV20-1 combines with J gene TRBJ1-5; the D gene is possibly TRBD1 (6 bases). Trimming removed 5 bases at V and 2 bases at J, with 16 bases between. CDR1 is DFQATT, CDR2 SNEGSKA, per germline (reference sequence). The CDR3 spans 15 residues. The CDR3 DNA is TGCAGTGCTCGGAGGGGGGGCGCGGGCAATCAGCCCCAGCATTTT. This gives the protein CSARRGGAGNQPQHF.

In this sample, this clonotype turned up many times. This chain uses TRBV19 with TRBJ1-6; no clear D. Germline CDR1 is LNHDA and CDR2 is SQIVND (reference sequence). V lost 3 bases, J lost 3 bases, and 12 bases lay in between. The CDR3 extends over 16 amino acids. This CDR3 is CASSIGWQLYNSPLHF. The CDR3 DNA sequence: TGTGCCAGTAGTATTGGGTGGCAGCTCTATAATTCACCCCTCCACTTT.

This clonotype was seen many times. This rearrangement joins TRBV29-1 to TRBJ1-2; the D is unclear. The ends were cut back, 7 bases at V and 4 bases at J, with 16 bases in the middle. The CDR3 is 13 amino acids. Germline V gives CDR1 SQVTM, CDR2 ANQGSEA. The CDR3: CSAETFSPYGYTF. In DNA, the CDR3 is TGCAGCGCCGAGACATTTAGCCCCTATGGCTACACCTTC.

At least ten counts were recorded for this clonotype. The chain links TRBV7-9 to TRBJ1-6; TRBD1 agrees at 7 bases. Germline lookup yields CDR1 SEHNR and CDR2 FQNEAQ (reference sequence). Unmatched junction bases numbered 1, after V lost 0 bases and J lost 5 bases. CDR3 length: 15 residues. CDR3: CASSLAGTDNSPLHF. Written as DNA, the CDR3 is TGTGCCAGCAGCTTAGCGGGGACAGATAATTCACCCCTCCACTTT.

In its sample, this clonotype was seen many times. The rearrangement uses TRBV7-6 and TRBJ1-3; no definite D call. Germline CDR1 is SGHVS and CDR2 is FNYEAQ. There are 19 residues in the CDR3. V lost 0 bases to trimming and J lost 1 base, with 19 bases between them. In DNA, the CDR3 is TGTGCCAGCAGCTTAGCCCGAGGATGGCTGGTTGCGTCTGGAAACACCATATATTTT. Protein: CASSLARGWLVASGNTIYF.